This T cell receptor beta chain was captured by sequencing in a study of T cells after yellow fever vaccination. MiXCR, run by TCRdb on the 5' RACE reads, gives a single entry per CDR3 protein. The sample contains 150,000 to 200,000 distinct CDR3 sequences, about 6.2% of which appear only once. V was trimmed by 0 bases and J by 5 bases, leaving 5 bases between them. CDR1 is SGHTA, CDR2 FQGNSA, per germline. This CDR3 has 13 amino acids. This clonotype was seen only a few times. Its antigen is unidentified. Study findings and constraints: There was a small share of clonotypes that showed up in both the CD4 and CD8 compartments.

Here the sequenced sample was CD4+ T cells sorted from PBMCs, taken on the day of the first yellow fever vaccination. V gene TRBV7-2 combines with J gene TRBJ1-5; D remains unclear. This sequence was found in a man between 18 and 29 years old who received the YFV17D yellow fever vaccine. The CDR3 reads CASSLAEYQPQHF. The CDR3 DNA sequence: TGTGCCAGCAGCTTAGCGGAATATCAGCCCCAGCATTTT.